The 13 T cell receptor beta chains given below trace back to one sample, sequenced in a study of shared clonotypes between healthy human individuals (dated by TCRdb to 2019 to 2021). Libraries were built with the immunoSEQ multiplex PCR assay. TCRdb provides this immuneACCESS table in a form limited to in-frame rearrangements. Some clones are lacking; in checked studies, under half of them reflect an unresolved V gene, and why the rest are absent is not known. The sample has about 1 million clones on record, around four fifths of them singletons. The ten top clones hold 1.2% to 1.5% of the sample. Source material: memory CD4+ T cells sorted from blood. In light of the paper, this sample's cell subset or site label describes: CD45RA-negative fraction. The receptors were sampled from a man between 18 and 29 years old in good health.

This chain uses TRBV6-4 with TRBJ2-2; D is perhaps TRBD2 (5 bases). The V end lost 2 bases, the J end lost 4 bases, and 5 bases lay between the germline ends. Germline assignment: CDR1 MRHNA and CDR2 SNTAGT. This CDR3 contains 13 residues. CDR3 in amino acids: CASSDRGTGELFF. CDR3 nucleotide sequence: TGTGCCAGCAGTGACCGGGGCACCGGGGAGCTGTTTTTT.

The chain has TRBV2 and TRBJ2-1, with D possibly TRBD2 on 5 matching bases. CDR1 SNHLY and CDR2 FYNNEI come from the germline V gene. The CDR3 has 12 residues. V lost 6 bases, J lost 10 bases, and 13 bases lay in between. The CDR3, as DNA: TGTGCCAGCAGCACGGACTCGGACGAGCAGTTCTTC. Translated: CASSTDSDEQFF. The full variable domain, rest sourced from reference TRBV2 and TRBJ2-1, is EPEVTQTPSHQVTQMGQEVILRCVPISNHLYFYWYRQILGQKVEFLVSFYNNEISEKSEIFDDQFSVERPDGSNFTLKIRSTKLEDSAMYFCASSTDSDEQFFGPGTRLTVL.

This chain links TRBV7-9 with TRBJ1-2, with D perhaps matching TRBD1 (5 bases). Trimming removed 5 bases at V and 7 bases at J, with 20 bases between. Germline loops: CDR1 SEHNR, CDR2 FQNEAQ (reference sequence). CDR3 length: 15 residues. CDR3 in DNA: TGTGCCAGCAGCCCCCCCGACAGTATGGGGGGTGGCTACACCTTC. Its protein is CASSPPDSMGGGYTF.

This chain uses TRBV6-1 with TRBJ1-6; D is unresolved. Per germline, CDR1 MNHNS and CDR2 SASEGT. The length of the CDR3 is 13 residues. The germline V and J ends were trimmed by 2 bases and 9 bases, with 8 bases remaining between them. The CDR3 DNA reads TGTGCCAGCAGTGAAAGAGGAGGTTCACCCCTCCACTTT. Protein: CASSERGGSPLHF.

A remark on this clone: This is likely an artifact of a read error, given a far larger clone one base away. The same CDR3 also results from other DNA sequences found in this sample. The V call is TRBV11-3, the J call TRBJ2-2; D call uncertain. This CDR3 contains 12 residues. Germline CDR1 and CDR2: SGHNT and YENEEA. V dropped 5 bases and J dropped 1 base, with 2 bases sitting between them. CDR3 DNA: TGTGCCAGCAGCCAGAACACCGGGGAGCTGTTTTTT. Protein sequence: CASSQNTGELFF.

J is TRBJ2-2 and V is TRBV10-3; the match to TRBD2 covers 7 bases. The trim removed 0 bases at V and 5 bases at J, leaving 3 bases unmatched. The CDR3 is made up of 15 amino acids. Germline CDR1 is ENHRY and CDR2 is SYGVKD. The CDR3 here is CAISESVGGTGELFF. The CDR3 bases are TGTGCCATCAGTGAGTCGGTGGGAGGGACCGGGGAGCTGTTTTTT.

On this clone: Other nucleotide sequences in the sample specify the same CDR3. The gene calls are TRBV5-1 and TRBJ2-2, with TRBD1 matching over 9 bases. V trimming: 3 bases; J trimming: 1 base; junction bases outside the gene matches: 1. The CDR3 is made up of 15 amino acids. CDR1 is SGHRS and CDR2 is YFSETQ in the germline V gene. The CDR3 reads CASSSDRGNTGELFF. DNA for the CDR3: TGCGCCAGCAGCTCGGACAGGGGGAACACCGGGGAGCTGTTTTTT.

The count of this clone is one. Other DNA sequences within the sample encode an identical CDR3. This chain joins TRBV30 and TRBJ2-7; D may be TRBD1 (5 bases). Germline lookup yields CDR1 GTSNPN and CDR2 SVGIG (reference sequence). Trimming left V 2 bases short and J 0 bases short, with 11 bases between. The length of the CDR3 is 14 residues. This CDR3 reads CAWSLRGSSYEQYF. CDR3 bases: TGTGCCTGGAGTCTAAGGGGTTCCTCCTACGAGCAGTACTTC.

This chain joins TRBV11-3 and TRBJ2-1; 9 nucleotides align to TRBD2. Per the germline V gene, CDR1 is SGHNT and CDR2 is YENEEA. Trimming removed 5 bases from V and 0 bases from J; junction bases left unmatched: 11. CDR3 length: 18 residues. The CDR3: CASSPTRGLAPSYNEQFF. DNA for the CDR3: TGTGCCAGCAGCCCGACCAGGGGACTAGCACCCTCCTACAATGAGCAGTTCTTC. The full variable domain, its missing parts supplied by reference TRBV11-3 and TRBJ2-1, is EAGVVQSPRYKIIEKKQPVAFWCNPISGHNTLYWYLQNLGQGPELLIRYENEEAVDDSQLPKDRFSAERLKGVDSTLKIQPAELGDSAVYLCASSPTRGLAPSYNEQFFGPGTRLTVL.

This clone was found a few times. This chain connects TRBV5-5 to TRBJ1-1; D is ambiguous. The CDR3 has 15 amino acids. Trimming stripped 5 bases from V and 5 bases from J, with 19 bases between. Germline V gene sequence: CDR1 SGHKS, CDR2 YYEKEE (reference sequence). The DNA for the CDR3 is TGTGCCAGCAGTCCCTCGGTGTGGAGGGAGACTGAAGCTTTCTTT. It is translated as CASSPSVWRETEAFF. The entire variable domain, with the rest obtained from reference TRBV5-5 and TRBJ1-1, is as follows: DAGVTQSPTHLIKTRGQQVTLRCSPISGHKSVSWYQQVLGQGPQFIFQYYEKEERGRGNFPDRFSARQFPNYSSELNVNALLLGDSALYLCASSPSVWRETEAFFGQGTRLTVV.

This chain uses TRBV6-5 with TRBJ2-1; D assignment may be TRBD1 or TRBD2 (7 bases each). V was cut by 6 bases and J by 7 bases, with 16 bases left in between. Germline V lookup: CDR1 MNHEY, CDR2 SVGAGI. This CDR3 is built from 14 residues. DNA for the CDR3: TGTGCCAGCAGGCGTCAGGGGGGGTTGAATGAGCAGTTCTTC. Encoded protein: CASRRQGGLNEQFF.

V and J are TRBV18 and TRBJ2-1, with 10 bases that match TRBD2. The CDR3 spans 17 residues. Germline trimming cut 4 bases from V and 4 bases from J; bases unmatched to any gene: 10. Germline values: CDR1 KGHSH, CDR2 LQKENI. The CDR3 DNA is TGTGCCAGCTCACAGAGGACTAGCGGCGGGGGGTACAATGAGCAGTTCTTC. It codes for CASSQRTSGGGYNEQFF.

This sequence joins TRBV2 and TRBJ2-7; 10 positions match TRBD2. The germline gives CDR1 SNHLY, CDR2 FYNNEI. The V segment lost 5 bases and the J segment 4 bases; nucleotides outside the gene matches: 8. There are 15 residues in the CDR3. CDR3 sequence (DNA): TGTGCCAGCAGTTTATCCGGACTAGCGGCTTACGAGCAGTACTTC. This encodes CASSLSGLAAYEQYF.